The clone carrying this T cell receptor beta chain has ten or more counts. No antigen is known for it. This sample was included in a study of T cell repertoires in cytomegalovirus infection. In the study overall: TCR beta signatures that were public indicated CMV infection and matching HLA type. General study findings and limits: Individuals carrying CMV plus the relevant HLA were identified by cumulative frequency of public TCR beta families. Clonotypes of TCR beta that were HLA-C-restricted and CMV-specific dominated the ex vivo response.

Trimming left V 2 bases short and J 2 bases short, with 8 bases between. CDR1 is SGHRS and CDR2 is YFSETQ in the germline V gene. This CDR3 comprises 13 residues. TCRdb passed the reads through MiXCR, listing each CDR3 protein once. The sample gives 200,000 to 300,000 distinct CDR3 sequences, around 6.2% of which show up once; about 6.3% is in the top ten. V and J are TRBV5-1 and TRBJ2-7; D is ambiguous. The sample comprised PBMCs. The source is a human donor in good health (CMV status not recorded). Some clones in this sample may be carry-over from other donors' samples. The CDR3 DNA reads as TGCGCCAGCAGCTTTGCAGGTACCTACGAGCAGTACTTC. Translation gives CASSFAGTYEQYF.